This T cell receptor (beta chain) derives from a study of T cells in Graves' hyperthyroidism and ophthalmopathy. General study points: Researchers report that a 13 V-J model separated ophthalmopathy from stable hyperthyroidism.

Amplified regions were TCR beta CDR3 sequences from RNA transcripts. HTBI primers were used for first-round RT-PCR of the TCR CDR3. TCRdb fed the multiplex PCR reads into MiXCR, producing one record per CDR3 protein. Found here are some 340,000 distinct CDR3 sequences, roughly an eighth of them singletons; the top ten hold roughly 33%. Patients were excluded for uncontrolled infection, other autoimmune disease, pregnancy or lactation. This clonotype was detected ten times or more. Its antigen remains unidentified. Trimming cost V 0 bases and J 2 bases, with 8 bases left between them. The CDR3 is 15 amino acids.

The chain couples TRBV12-3 or TRBV12-4 to TRBJ1-3; TRBD1 might be the D (5 bases). Sequenced material: blood. The clonotype was recovered from a woman aged 40-49 years with Graves' ophthalmopathy. The chain's CDR3 is CASSLAAGPGNTIYF. The CDR3 DNA is TGTGCCAGCAGTTTAGCGGCGGGGCCTGGAAACACCATATATTTT.